Listed below are T cell receptor beta chains from one sample, sequenced in a study of blood T cell repertoires in COVID-19. Clones were sequenced by immunoSEQ multiplex PCR, and TCRdb holds only the in-frame ones, with some missing. The data hold around 220,000 clones, with about 84% observed a single time. Source material: peripheral blood. The receptor source for this set is an elderly woman with COVID-19, enrolled during active disease. The CDR3 runs from the conserved cysteine through the conserved F or W. The D gene is left open where the match is weak. Expanded clones are given a class, and other clones once, few, many or no size at all.

cdr3_nt cdr3_aa j_call clone_size v_call d_call
TGTGCCAGCAGTCAATCCGGGACAGGGGGCTACGAGCAGTACTTC CASSQSGTGGYEQYF TRBJ2-7 . TRBV6-5 TRBD1
TGTGCCAGCAGCGTAGGGAACAGGGTCAATGAGCAGTTCTTC CASSVGNRVNEQFF TRBJ2-1 . TRBV9 .
TGTGCCAGCAGCTCAGGGTTAGAGACCCAGTACTTC CASSSGLETQYF TRBJ2-5 . TRBV7-9 .
TGTGCCAGCAGCCTCGGACTAGCGGTCAACAATGAGCAGTTCTTC CASSLGLAVNNEQFF TRBJ2-1 . TRBV7-6 TRBD2
TGTGCCAGCAGCTTGGGAGACAGTTTCTCTGGAAACACCATATATTTT CASSLGDSFSGNTIYF TRBJ1-3 . TRBV5-4 .
TGTGCCAGCAGCCGCGGTGTTGGATATAATGAAAAACTGTTTTTT CASSRGVGYNEKLFF TRBJ1-4 . TRBV5-8 .
TGTGCCAGTGGACAGGGGGATCAGCCCCAGCATTTT CASGQGDQPQHF TRBJ1-5 . TRBV6-5 TRBD1
TGTGCCAGCAGCGAAGGGGTAGGGGATCATGGCTACACCTTC CASSEGVGDHGYTF TRBJ1-2 . TRBV7-9 .
TGCGCCAGCAGCTCCTTTCCGACTAGCGGGGAGACCCAGTACTTC CASSSFPTSGETQYF TRBJ2-5 . TRBV5-1 TRBD2
TGTGCCAGCAGCTTAGTTCCGGGGTTTAATTCACCCCTCCACTTT CASSLVPGFNSPLHF TRBJ1-6 . TRBV7-2 .
TGTGCCAGTAGTATGCTAGGGGACGAGCAGTACTTC CASSMLGDEQYF TRBJ2-7 . TRBV19 .
TGTGCCAGCAGCTTAGGACGGGGGTTTGGGGAAGAGACCCAGTACTTC CASSLGRGFGEETQYF TRBJ2-5 . TRBV7-9 .
TGTGCCAGCAGCGGAATAGCGGGAGGGCCTCGGGAGCAGTTCTTC CASSGIAGGPREQFF TRBJ2-1 few TRBV9 TRBD2
TGTGCCAGCAAAGGGTTAGCGGGAGGTGGGGAGCAGTTCTTC CASKGLAGGGEQFF TRBJ2-1 . TRBV6-5 TRBD2
TGTGCCAGCAGCCCCAACTCGGGACTAGCGGGTAGGGGGGAGACCCAGTACTTC CASSPNSGLAGRGETQYF TRBJ2-5 . TRBV7-8 TRBD2
TGTGCCACCAGTATGGCCAGGTCGGTCAATGAGCAGTTCTTC CATSMARSVNEQFF TRBJ2-1 few TRBV24-1 .
TGTGCCAGCGGCGAGACTTGGAACACTGAAGCTTTCTTT CASGETWNTEAFF TRBJ1-1 . TRBV5-6 .
TGCGCCAGCAGCTTTAGCGGGATAGGGGCAGATACGCAGTATTTT CASSFSGIGADTQYF TRBJ2-3 once TRBV5-1 TRBD2
TGCGCCAGCAGCCAAGAAGGGCGGGCTCCGGCTCCCTACGAGCAGTACTTC CASSQEGRAPAPYEQYF TRBJ2-7 . TRBV4-1 .
TGTGCCAGCAGCCAAGGGTTAGGAGGTTACTCGAATGAAAAACTGTTTTTT CASSQGLGGYSNEKLFF TRBJ1-4 . TRBV14 .
TGTGCCAGCAGCATCTACCCAGCGACCGAGCAGTACTTC CASSIYPATEQYF TRBJ2-7 once TRBV11-1 .
TGTGCCAGCAGTGAGATCGGAAGCGACTATGGCTACACCTTC CASSEIGSDYGYTF TRBJ1-2 . TRBV6-1 .
TGTGCCAGCTCACCGGCGACGGGGGGTCGGATGGGGTACTTC CASSPATGGRMGYF TRBJ2-7 many TRBV18 TRBD2
TGTGCCAGCTCACCCTTGCCCCTTAGCGGACGTGAAGAGACCCAGTACTTC CASSPLPLSGREETQYF TRBJ2-5 . TRBV18 .
TGCGCCAGCAGCGGGGAGCCAGGACCCTACAATGAGCAGTTCTTC CASSGEPGPYNEQFF TRBJ2-1 . TRBV5-1 .
TGTGCCAGCAGTGCAAGGACTAGCGGGGGTCAGGCCCTCTTC CASSARTSGGQALF TRBJ2-7 once TRBV2 TRBD2
TGTGCCAGCAGCCCCTCGGGGATGAACACTGAAGCTTTCTTT CASSPSGMNTEAFF TRBJ1-1 . TRBV9 .
TGTGCCAGCAGCAGCGGGACTAGCGGGAGGCTTGAGCAGTTCTTC CASSSGTSGRLEQFF TRBJ2-1 . TRBV5-4 TRBD2
TGTGCCAGCAGCTTAGGACCCTCGTGGGGCGGGCAGTTCTTC CASSLGPSWGGQFF TRBJ2-1 . TRBV7-9 .
TGTGCCAGCAGGACCGGGACAGGGATGAACACTGAAGCTTTCTTT CASRTGTGMNTEAFF TRBJ1-1 . TRBV6-5 TRBD1
TGTGCCAGCAGCTTAGGTGGACAGGGGGGTACGGAGACCCAGTACTTC CASSLGGQGGTETQYF TRBJ2-5 . TRBV11-3 TRBD1
TGTGCCAGCAGTTTGGACAGGAGGTACGAGCAGTACTTC CASSLDRRYEQYF TRBJ2-7 few TRBV6-5 TRBD1
TGCACCAGCAGCACCAAAGCGGGAGGGCCCAACAATGAGCAGTTCTTC CTSSTKAGGPNNEQFF TRBJ2-1 . TRBV1 .
TGTGCCAGCTCACCACCGGGGGACTCCCTGTATGGCTACACCTTC CASSPPGDSLYGYTF TRBJ1-2 . TRBV18 .
TGCGCCAGCAGGGTGGGGGCCGTGGACACTGAAGCTTTCTTT CASRVGAVDTEAFF TRBJ1-1 . TRBV4-1 .
TGTGCCAGCAGCGAGGGGGAGGGTAAGCCTGAACGAGGGGCTTTCTTT CASSEGEGKPERGAFF TRBJ1-1 . TRBV9 .
TGTGCCAGCAGCCGACCGGGACAGGGGGCACCAGATACGCAGTATTTT CASSRPGQGAPDTQYF TRBJ2-3 . TRBV5-4 TRBD1
TGTGCCAGCAGCGTAGGGGCCGTAACCTTTCATGAAAAACTGTTTTTT CASSVGAVTFHEKLFF TRBJ1-4 few TRBV9 .
TGTGCCAGTAGTAACGTTCAGGGGCCACTCATCTTC CASSNVQGPLIF TRBJ2-4 . TRBV19 .
TGTGCCAGTAGTATAGTGGGGGGTCATGAGCAGTTCTTC CASSIVGGHEQFF TRBJ2-1 . TRBV19 .
TGTGCCAGCAGCCTAGAGGCGGGCTCCACAGATACGCAGTATTTT CASSLEAGSTDTQYF TRBJ2-3 . TRBV3-1/TRBV3-2 .
TGCGCCAGCAGCCGGAGGGTCGGGACTAATGAAAAACTGTTTTTT CASSRRVGTNEKLFF TRBJ1-4 . TRBV4-1 .
TGTGCCAGGCCGGCGGGGCATTGCGGCTCTGGAAACACCATATATTTT CARPAGHCGSGNTIYF TRBJ1-3 . TRBV27 .
TGTGCCAGCAGCTCGACTACCCTGCTCCCCGGGGAGCTGTTTTTT CASSSTTLLPGELFF TRBJ2-2 few TRBV3-1/TRBV3-2 .
TGTGCCAGCAGTGAAGTAACCAGTACCCTCTATGGCTACACCTTC CASSEVTSTLYGYTF TRBJ1-2 . TRBV6-1 .
TGTGCCAGCTCACCACCCTTAGCGGGAGTCAATACGCAGTATTTT CASSPPLAGVNTQYF TRBJ2-3 . TRBV18 TRBD2
TGTGCCAGCGACAGCAATGAAAAACTGTTTTTT CASDSNEKLFF TRBJ1-4 . TRBV19 .
TGTGCCAGCAGCGTAGGGCTACAGGGGCTCGAGCAGTACTTC CASSVGLQGLEQYF TRBJ2-7 . TRBV9 TRBD1
TGTGCCAGCAGCTCTTACAGGGCTAACTATGGCTACACCTTC CASSSYRANYGYTF TRBJ1-2 once TRBV7-2 .
TGTGCCAGCAGCTCGACAGTATTGCGTGGAAACACCATATATTTT CASSSTVLRGNTIYF TRBJ1-3 once TRBV7-9 .